The 27 T cell receptor beta chains listed next were all sequenced from one sample in a study of cytomegalovirus exposure and HLA in healthy donors. Data came from immunoSEQ multiplex PCR; TCRdb stores just in-frame clones and leaves some out. The data show about 60,000 clones, with more than 85% seen just once and about 7% held by the top ten. The sequenced sample was PBMCs. Receptors originate from a woman between 18 and 30 years old in good health and CMV-seropositive.

The V call is TRBV7-9, the J call TRBJ2-1, with D maybe TRBD1 (6 bases). There are 14 residues in the CDR3. V gave up 7 bases and J gave up 14 bases, with 24 bases separating them. Germline V gene sequence: CDR1 SEHNR, CDR2 FQNEAQ (reference sequence). The CDR3 sequence: CASTISDRPGPKFF. DNA for the CDR3: TGTGCCAGCACAATTTCTGACAGGCCCGGCCCCAAGTTCTTC.

This clone was seen only once. The junction departs from germline at one end; a sequencing error may be responsible. This rearrangement joins TRBV9 to TRBJ2-7; TRBD1 matches 7 bases. Germline V lookup: CDR1 SGDLS, CDR2 YYNGEE. CDR3 size: 13 residues. CDR3: CASNVGGGYEQYF. In DNA form, the CDR3 reads TGTGCCAGCAACGTAGGGGGCGGCTACGAGCAGTACTTC.

This clone was seen a single time. This chain connects TRBV2 to TRBJ2-3; possibly TRBD2 for D (5 bases). Trimming shortened V by 3 bases and J by 1 base, and 20 bases separated the two germline ends. The CDR3 length is 18 residues. Germline V lookup: CDR1 SNHLY, CDR2 FYNNEI. Here the CDR3 DNA reads TGTGCCAGCAGTGATATTCTACTGGAGCGGAGCCGCACAGATACGCAGTATTTT. Translated, it gives CASSDILLERSRTDTQYF.

The chain combines TRBV29-1 with TRBJ2-3; TRBD2 is a possible D gene (6 bases). Germline V gene data show CDR1 as SQVTM and CDR2 as ANQGSEA. V was shortened by 3 bases and J by 4 bases, with 11 bases between the two germline ends. The CDR3 sequence is 13 residues long. The CDR3 here is CSVDRLAADTQYF. CDR3 nucleotides: TGCAGCGTTGATCGGTTAGCGGCAGATACGCAGTATTTT.

The J gene is TRBJ2-6, the V gene TRBV2; D is ambiguous. The germline V gene has CDR1 SNHLY and CDR2 FYNNEI. The CDR3 covers 14 residues. With 3 bases removed from V and 0 bases from J, the gap between germline ends came to 3 bases. The CDR3 coding sequence is TGTGCCAGCAGTGACTACTCTGGGGCCAACGTCCTGACTTTC. Amino acid sequence: CASSDYSGANVLTF.

This chain joins TRBV27 and TRBJ2-7, with 11 bases identical to TRBD2. This CDR3 is 15 amino acids long. With V trimmed by 5 bases and J by 6 bases, 9 bases remained unmatched. Germline V gives CDR1 MNHEY, CDR2 SMNVEV (reference sequence). CDR3: CASSRPPGLAVEQYF. The CDR3 DNA sequence: TGTGCCAGCAGTCGACCGCCGGGACTAGCGGTCGAGCAGTACTTC.

The chain combines TRBV7-9 with TRBJ1-1, with 7 bases that match TRBD1. The V gene's germline CDR1 is SEHNR and CDR2 FQNEAQ (reference sequence). This CDR3 is built from 16 residues. J lost 3 bases, V lost 2 bases, and 9 bases had no gene match. This chain's CDR3 is CASSLPRGWGHTEAFF. The CDR3 bases are TGTGCCAGCAGCTTACCCAGGGGGTGGGGACACACTGAAGCTTTCTTT.

This clone has only one observation. The CDR3 region is CASSRQGAYEKLFF. As DNA, the CDR3 is TGTGCCAGCAGTAGACAGGGGGCATACGAAAAACTGTTTTTT. This rearrangement joins TRBV6-6 to TRBJ1-4, with 10 bases identical to TRBD1. With V trimmed by 5 bases and J by 8 bases, 5 bases remained unmatched. This CDR3 has 14 amino acids. Germline V gene data show CDR1 as MNHNY and CDR2 as SVGAGI (reference sequence).

The chain links TRBV7-6 to TRBJ2-1, with D unclear. Germline lookup yields CDR1 SGHVS and CDR2 FNYEAQ. V was clipped by 2 bases and J by 2 bases, with 7 bases between them. This CDR3 has 14 residues. The CDR3 DNA reads TGTGCCAGCAGCTTAACGGGTGCCTACAATGAGCAGTTCTTC. This encodes CASSLTGAYNEQFF. Full variable domain (missing parts from reference TRBV7-6 and TRBJ2-1): GAGVSQSPRYKVTKRGQDVALRCDPISGHVSLYWYRQALGQGPEFLTYFNYEAQQDKSGLPNDRFSAERPEGSISTLTIQRTEQRDSAMYRCASSLTGAYNEQFFGPGTRLTVL.

The chain couples TRBV6-5 to TRBJ1-2; no definite D call. V dropped 7 bases and J dropped 7 bases, with 22 bases sitting between them. The CDR3 is made up of 15 amino acids. CDR1 is MNHEY and CDR2 is SVGAGI in the germline V gene. The CDR3 DNA sequence: TGTGCCAGCATAACCAACACAGAGGGAGGGAGTGGCTACACCTTC. It is translated as CASITNTEGGSGYTF.

V usage is TRBV30 and J usage is TRBJ1-1, with D unresolved. This CDR3 region has 13 residues. V gave up 1 base and J gave up 1 base, with 7 bases separating them. Germline values: CDR1 GTSNPN, CDR2 SVGIG (reference sequence). CDR3 sequence (DNA): TGTGCCTGGAGTGAGAGGCCGAACACTGAAGCTTTCTTT. Protein sequence: CAWSERPNTEAFF.

The gene calls are TRBV11-2 and TRBJ1-2, with D possibly being TRBD1 (6 bases). Per the germline V gene, CDR1 is SGHAT and CDR2 is FQNNGV. The CDR3 totals 13 residues. With 5 bases removed from V and 1 base from J, the gap between germline ends came to 8 bases. CDR3 DNA: TGTGCCAGCAGCCCAGGGGTTAACTATGGCTACACCTTC. Translating it yields CASSPGVNYGYTF.

This clone showed up just once. This rearrangement joins TRBV10-1 to TRBJ1-4; 11 nucleotides match TRBD1. Germline CDR1 reads WNHNN; CDR2 reads SYGVQD (reference sequence). The CDR3 totals 18 residues. The J segment lost 4 bases and the V segment lost 6 bases, leaving 13 bases of the junction unmatched. CDR3 sequence reads: CASRTSWDRGAVNEKLFF. In nucleotides, the CDR3 is TGCGCCAGCAGAACCTCTTGGGACAGGGGGGCCGTTAATGAAAAACTGTTTTTT.

V usage is TRBV6-1 and J usage is TRBJ1-4; 8 nucleotides align to TRBD1. This CDR3 is built from 14 residues. With V trimmed by 6 bases and J by 8 bases, 8 bases remained unmatched. Germline loops: CDR1 MNHNS, CDR2 SASEGT. This CDR3 is CASSDRGLVEKLFF. CDR3 coding DNA: TGTGCCAGCAGCGACAGGGGTCTGGTCGAAAAACTGTTTTTT.

V and J are TRBV20-1 and TRBJ2-7, with a tentative D call TRBD1 (6 bases). The CDR3 totals 11 residues. From germline, CDR1 is DFQATT and CDR2 SNEGSKA (reference sequence). The germline V and J ends were trimmed by 5 bases and 6 bases, with 11 bases remaining between them. The CDR3 reads CSAEGVGEQYF. The CDR3 nucleotides read TGCAGTGCTGAGGGGGTTGGCGAGCAGTACTTC.

V gene TRBV7-3 combines with J gene TRBJ2-7, with D perhaps TRBD2 (6 bases). Germline V CDR1 and CDR2: SGHTA, FQGTGA. This CDR3 has 15 residues. Trimming took off 1 base at V and 3 bases at J, with 13 bases between the two ends. CDR3: CASSLSGGISYEQYF. Here the CDR3 DNA reads TGTGCCAGCAGCTTAAGCGGCGGGATTAGCTACGAGCAGTACTTC.

The chain couples TRBV27 to TRBJ2-7; the match to TRBD1 covers 8 bases. The CDR3 consists of 13 residues. Germline assignment: CDR1 MNHEY and CDR2 SMNVEV (reference sequence). The trim removed 5 bases at V and 5 bases at J, leaving 5 bases unmatched. CDR3 residues: CASSHRQGNEQYF. For the CDR3, the DNA is TGTGCCAGCAGTCACAGACAGGGGAACGAGCAGTACTTC.

V and J are TRBV4-1 and TRBJ2-3; D unclear. Germline CDR1 is MGHRA and CDR2 is YSYEKL. The length of the CDR3 is 15 residues. Trimming removed 2 bases at V and 0 bases at J, with 9 bases between. CDR3 DNA sequence: TGCGCCAGCAGCCAATTATGGGCGAGCACAGATACGCAGTATTTT. This codes for CASSQLWASTDTQYF.

V and J are TRBV28 and TRBJ1-3, with TRBD1 as a possible D gene (5 bases). The germline CDR1 and CDR2 sequences are MDHEN and SYDVKM. V gave up 6 bases and J gave up 4 bases, with 13 bases separating them. This CDR3 region has 14 residues. In DNA, the CDR3 is TGTGCCAGCAGATTCCAGGGAACCGGAAACACCATATATTTT. Protein product: CASRFQGTGNTIYF.

V gene TRBV27 combines with J gene TRBJ2-7, with 13 bases identical to TRBD2. Per the germline V gene, CDR1 is MNHEY and CDR2 is SMNVEV (reference sequence). This CDR3 is 18 amino acids long. V lost 2 bases to trimming and J lost 6 bases; unmatched junction nucleotides: 13. The CDR3 here is CASSLKGRGTSGIFEQYF. The DNA for the CDR3 is TGTGCCAGCAGTTTAAAAGGTCGGGGGACTAGCGGGATTTTCGAGCAGTACTTC.

The CDR3 nucleotides are TGTGCCAGCAGCTGGGGGACAGGGGCGTACGAGCAGTACTTC. Protein sequence: CASSWGTGAYEQYF. The chain links TRBV5-6 to TRBJ2-7; TRBD1 agrees at 10 bases. CDR3 size: 14 residues. V was clipped by 3 bases and J by 4 bases; unmatched bases: 4. Germline lookup yields CDR1 SGHDT and CDR2 YYEEEE.

The chain recombines TRBV28 with TRBJ1-2; 7 bases line up with TRBD1. Germline trimming cut 5 bases from V and 8 bases from J; bases unmatched to any gene: 14. Germline assignment: CDR1 MDHEN and CDR2 SYDVKM. The CDR3 is made up of 15 amino acids. For the CDR3, the DNA is TGTGCCAGCAGTCCCCCCCGACAGGGAGCGGAAGGCTACACCTTC. It specifies CASSPPRQGAEGYTF.

This chain joins TRBV10-1 and TRBJ2-7, with a weak D call TRBD2 (6 bases). CDR3 length: 15 amino acids. Germline V gene data show CDR1 as WNHNN and CDR2 as SYGVQD (reference sequence). Trimming shortened V by 4 bases and J by 0 bases, and 13 bases separated the two germline ends. The CDR3 is CASSGGTLGSYEQYF. The CDR3 coding sequence is TGCGCCAGCAGTGGGGGGACTCTGGGCTCCTACGAGCAGTACTTC.

J is TRBJ2-5 and V is TRBV5-1, with 10 bases matching TRBD2. Trimming took 6 bases from V and 2 from J; bases not matched to a gene: 1. Germline V CDR1 and CDR2: SGHRS, YFSETQ. The CDR3 consists of 13 residues. This chain's CDR3 is CASTSGGQETQYF. For the CDR3, the DNA is TGCGCCAGCACTAGCGGGGGTCAAGAGACCCAGTACTTC.

The chain recombines TRBV6-1 with TRBJ2-1; 7 bases line up with TRBD1. Germline lookup yields CDR1 MNHNS and CDR2 SASEGT. The trim removed 10 bases at V and 4 bases at J, leaving 4 bases unmatched. The CDR3 has 12 residues. CDR3 in amino acids: CATGDRYNEQFF. The CDR3 nucleotides read TGTGCCACAGGGGACAGATACAATGAGCAGTTCTTC.

This chain connects TRBV7-3 to TRBJ2-5; 7 bases line up with TRBD2. V trimming: 4 bases; J trimming: 5 bases; junction bases outside the gene matches: 7. The germline V gene has CDR1 SGHTA and CDR2 FQGTGA. This CDR3 has 14 residues. CDR3 amino acids: CASSSRLAVETQYF. DNA of the CDR3: TGTGCCAGCAGCTCAAGGCTAGCGGTCGAGACCCAGTACTTC.

This sequence joins TRBV6-6 and TRBJ1-5; the D is unclear. The CDR3 covers 13 residues. The germline V and J ends were trimmed by 4 bases and 6 bases, with 10 bases remaining between them. Germline V CDR1 and CDR2: MNHNY, SVGAGI (reference sequence). CDR3: CASSSLYSQPQHF. DNA for the CDR3: TGTGCCAGCAGTTCACTTTACTCTCAGCCCCAGCATTTT.